This TCR beta chain was recorded in a study of vaccination and CD4 T cells after COVID-19. Whole-study context: Cells were stimulated with overlapping spike peptides from SARS-CoV-2, HCoV-NL63, HCoV-OC43 and HCoV-229E.

This CDR3 has 13 residues. Trimming removed 4 bases from V and 7 bases from J, with 12 bases in between. CDR1 is SGDLS and CDR2 is YYNGEE in the germline V gene. With the Oncomine TCR Beta short-read assay, DNA from cultured CD4+ T cells was sequenced. Scientists extracted genomic DNA from CD4+ T cells grown in culture. TCRdb passed the PCR reads through MiXCR, listing each CDR3 protein once. The sample yields 13,000 or so distinct CDR3 sequences, roughly a third seen once. This clonotype was seen only a few times. The antigen is undetermined. Noted treatment: roughly 10-day PBMC culture with coronavirus spike peptide pools or control peptides (ViraFEST assay). Wells contained roughly 1.9 million PBMCs each, and these were cultured with 8.5 to 10 IU/ml IL-2 and about 10 ug/ml peptide pools.

The sequencing sample was made of CD4+ T cells from blood, cultured in vitro. This clonotype originated in a human donor who had recovered from COVID-19. The chain links TRBV9 to TRBJ1-5; the D is unclear. The chain's CDR3 is CASSPNSGQPQHF. The CDR3 DNA follows: TGTGCCAGCAGCCCAAATTCCGGGCAGCCCCAGCATTTT.